This TCR beta chain was captured by sequencing in a study of PD-L1 blockade in urothelial cancer. TCRdb's table, derived via immunoSEQ multiplex PCR, lists solely in-frame clones and lacks some. The table records roughly 45,000 clones, more than 75% of them present only once. The sample's time point: peripheral blood 6 weeks after treatment start. Each patient gave between 1 and 8 samples of peripheral blood mononuclear cells, which were collected pretreatment and during treatment. This clone was detected only once. This CDR3 comprises 15 residues. After removal of 0 bases from V and 0 bases from J, the junction contained 0 bases not matched to a gene. Per germline, CDR1 SGDLS and CDR2 YYNGEE.

The clonotype originates from a man aged 55-75 years with urothelial cancer. The rearrangement uses TRBV9 and TRBJ2-1; 7 positions match TRBD1. Sequencing used PBMCs, obtained around atezolizumab (anti-PD-L1) treatment. The CDR3 loop reads CASSVAGGSYNEQFF. The CDR3 DNA sequence: TGTGCCAGCAGCGTAGCAGGGGGCTCCTACAATGAGCAGTTCTTC.